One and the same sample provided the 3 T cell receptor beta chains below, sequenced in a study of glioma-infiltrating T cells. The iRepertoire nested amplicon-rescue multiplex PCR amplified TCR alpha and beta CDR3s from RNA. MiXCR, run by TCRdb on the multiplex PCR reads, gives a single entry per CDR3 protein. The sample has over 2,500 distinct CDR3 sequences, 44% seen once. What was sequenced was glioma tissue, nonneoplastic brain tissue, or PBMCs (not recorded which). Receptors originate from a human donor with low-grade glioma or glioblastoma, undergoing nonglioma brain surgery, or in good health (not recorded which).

DNA for the CDR3: TGTGTTAGCAGTTTATCGGGGGGCCCCTATGGCTACACCTTC. Its protein product is CVSSLSGGPYGYTF. This chain links TRBV27 with TRBJ1-2; tentatively, D is TRBD1 (6 bases). Germline CDR1 reads MNHEY; CDR2 reads SMNVEV (reference sequence). This CDR3 comprises 14 residues.

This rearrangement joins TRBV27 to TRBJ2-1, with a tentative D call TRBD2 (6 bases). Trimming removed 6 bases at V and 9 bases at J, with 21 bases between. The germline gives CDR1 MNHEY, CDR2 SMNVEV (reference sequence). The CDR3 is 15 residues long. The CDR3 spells CASSLEEGLESEQFF. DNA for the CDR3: TGTGCCAGCAGCCTAGAGGAGGGGCTTGAGAGTGAGCAGTTCTTC.

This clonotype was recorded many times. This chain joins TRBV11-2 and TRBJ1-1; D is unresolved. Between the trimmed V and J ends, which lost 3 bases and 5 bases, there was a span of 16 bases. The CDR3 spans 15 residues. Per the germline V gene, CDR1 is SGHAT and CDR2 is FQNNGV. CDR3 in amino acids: CASSFRMGLRTEAFF. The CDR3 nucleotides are TGTGCCAGCAGCTTCCGTATGGGTTTAAGGACTGAAGCTTTCTTT.